Detailed here is one T cell receptor (beta chain). Its antigen remains unidentified. The entry originates in a study of cytotoxic CD8 clonotypes in ibrutinib-treated CLL. Study overall: There were about 12 relapsed/refractory patients and about 14 treatment-naive patients, and fewer than 18 were IGHV unmutated. Notes on the study in general: There were few public clonotypes, and on treatment they contracted or stayed stable.

Clones were sequenced by immunoSEQ multiplex PCR, and TCRdb holds only the in-frame ones, with some missing. The table lists 45,000 to 65,000 clones, 83% of them singletons. The CDR3 runs to 10 residues. From germline, CDR1 is DFQATT and CDR2 SNEGSKA (reference sequence). V lost 6 bases to trimming and J lost 5 bases, with 7 bases between them. This clonotype originated in a human donor with chronic lymphocytic leukemia. The chain joins TRBV20-1 to TRBJ2-5; no clear D. Material: PBMCs, obtained after 24 months of ibrutinib treatment. The DNA for the CDR3 is TGCAGTGCGCCGCTGGAGACCCAGTACTTC. Translating gives CSAPLETQYF.